This is a list of T cell receptor beta chains from one sample in a study of blood T cells in healthy people across ages. MiXCR was run by TCRdb on the 5' RACE reads, yielding one entry per CDR3 protein. This sample has 1,500,000 or so distinct CDR3 sequences, with 59% found just once. Sequences were obtained from blood. These receptors originate from a man aged 18 to 29 in good health. Each CDR3 is given without its conserved first and last residue. The order of the fields is V gene, J gene, clone size, CDR3 protein. The size entry is marked missing in some rows and otherwise reads once, few, many or a size class.

V gene: TRBV20-1
J gene: TRBJ2-3
clone size: NA
CDR3 protein: SARVRTSTDTQY

V gene: TRBV5-4
J gene: TRBJ1-1
clone size: NA
CDR3 protein: ASSFPGQGATEAF

V gene: TRBV20-1
J gene: TRBJ2-5
clone size: NA
CDR3 protein: SALEGLGETQY

V gene: TRBV4-3
J gene: TRBJ2-7
clone size: NA
CDR3 protein: VSSQVVGRDEQY

V gene: TRBV20-1
J gene: TRBJ2-1
clone size: NA
CDR3 protein: SARDLKKLAGFYEQF

V gene: TRBV6-1
J gene: TRBJ2-7
clone size: NA
CDR3 protein: ASSNRGPSYEQY

V gene: TRBV7-9
J gene: TRBJ1-6
clone size: NA
CDR3 protein: ASSLGQGGDNSPLH

V gene: TRBV5-1
J gene: TRBJ1-1
clone size: NA
CDR3 protein: ASSLEGGENTEAF

V gene: TRBV3-1
J gene: TRBJ2-7
clone size: few
CDR3 protein: ASSQHRDSYEQY

V gene: TRBV20-1
J gene: NA
clone size: NA
CDR3 protein: SARGATGRVQAEQY

V gene: TRBV10-3
J gene: TRBJ2-7
clone size: few
CDR3 protein: AISTDSLNSYEQY

V gene: TRBV3-1
J gene: TRBJ1-2
clone size: NA
CDR3 protein: ASSLDNQPPGYT

V gene: TRBV20-1
J gene: TRBJ2-6
clone size: few
CDR3 protein: SARGASSGANVLT

V gene: TRBV21-1
J gene: TRBJ2-1
clone size: NA
CDR3 protein: ASSNGTSGRSDEQF

V gene: TRBV6-6
J gene: TRBJ2-5
clone size: NA
CDR3 protein: ASRMDRSETQY

V gene: TRBV11-2
J gene: NA
clone size: NA
CDR3 protein: ASSSASGRFDEQY

V gene: TRBV19
J gene: TRBJ2-3
clone size: few
CDR3 protein: ATGAGGTDTQY

V gene: TRBV14
J gene: TRBJ1-1
clone size: NA
CDR3 protein: ASSQGTGGTEAF

V gene: TRBV6-5
J gene: TRBJ2-5
clone size: NA
CDR3 protein: ASSYSSGAQKETQY

V gene: TRBV27
J gene: TRBJ1-2
clone size: few
CDR3 protein: ASSLRGQVYGYT

V gene: TRBV7-9
J gene: TRBJ1-4
clone size: NA
CDR3 protein: ASSSSDRGGEKLF

V gene: TRBV25-1
J gene: TRBJ1-6
clone size: many
CDR3 protein: ASGPWRNSPLH

V gene: TRBV29-1
J gene: TRBJ2-7
clone size: NA
CDR3 protein: SVEMAGVLPYEQY

V gene: TRBV11-2
J gene: NA
clone size: NA
CDR3 protein: ASKAGVSSYNEQY

V gene: TRBV20-1
J gene: TRBJ2-7
clone size: NA
CDR3 protein: SASARSSYEQY

V gene: TRBV3-1
J gene: TRBJ2-6
clone size: NA
CDR3 protein: ASSQAGEHSGANVLT

V gene: TRBV5-4
J gene: TRBJ2-1
clone size: NA
CDR3 protein: ASSSGTSRDSYNEQF

V gene: TRBV20-1
J gene: NA
clone size: NA
CDR3 protein: SAKETRLGEQY

V gene: TRBV12-3/TRBV12-4
J gene: TRBJ1-6
clone size: NA
CDR3 protein: ASRPGQGQSPLH

V gene: TRBV20-1
J gene: NA
clone size: once
CDR3 protein: SARRLAPTYEQY

V gene: TRBV2
J gene: TRBJ2-7
clone size: few
CDR3 protein: ASMVKEYSYEQY

V gene: TRBV6-6
J gene: TRBJ1-2
clone size: few
CDR3 protein: ASSSEDRGLVGYT

V gene: TRBV4-1
J gene: TRBJ2-1
clone size: many
CDR3 protein: ASSQLAGESNEQF

V gene: TRBV20-1
J gene: TRBJ2-3
clone size: few
CDR3 protein: SAHTDTQY

V gene: TRBV5-1
J gene: TRBJ2-3
clone size: few
CDR3 protein: ASSLAQGPSTDTQY

V gene: TRBV7-9
J gene: TRBJ2-2
clone size: once
CDR3 protein: ASRRAQGTGTGELF

V gene: TRBV10-3
J gene: TRBJ1-2
clone size: NA
CDR3 protein: AISVISTGGGYGYT